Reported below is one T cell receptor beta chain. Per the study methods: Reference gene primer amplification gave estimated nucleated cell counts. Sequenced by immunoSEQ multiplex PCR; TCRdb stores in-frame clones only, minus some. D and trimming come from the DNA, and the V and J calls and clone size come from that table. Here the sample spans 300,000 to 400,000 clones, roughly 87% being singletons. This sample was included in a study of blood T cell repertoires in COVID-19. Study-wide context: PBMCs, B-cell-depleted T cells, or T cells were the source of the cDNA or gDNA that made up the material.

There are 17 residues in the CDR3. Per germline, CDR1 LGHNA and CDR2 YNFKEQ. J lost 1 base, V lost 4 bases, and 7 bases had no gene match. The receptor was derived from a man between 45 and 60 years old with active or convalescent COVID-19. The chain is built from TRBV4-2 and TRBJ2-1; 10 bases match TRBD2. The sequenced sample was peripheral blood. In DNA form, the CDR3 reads TGTGCCAGCAGCCGGGGTGATAGCGGGAGGTCCTACAATGAGCAGTTCTTC. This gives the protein CASSRGDSGRSYNEQFF.